This record concerns one T cell receptor beta chain sequence. The sample belongs to a study of blood T cell repertoires in COVID-19. The V gene's germline CDR1 is MGHRA and CDR2 YSYEKL. Trimming removed 3 bases at V and 0 bases at J, with 15 bases between. There are 17 residues in the CDR3. Generated by immunoSEQ multiplex PCR, the TCRdb table keeps only in-frame clones and is missing some. The table shows about 220,000 clones, with around 84% occurring only once. This receptor was taken from a man aged 40-49 years who had recovered from COVID-19. The genes are TRBV4-1 and TRBJ2-4; D may be TRBD1 (5 bases). The sequenced sample was peripheral blood. CDR3 in amino acids: CASSQPQGPLAKNIQYF. The DNA for the CDR3 is TGCGCCAGCAGCCAGCCGCAGGGTCCGCTAGCCAAAAACATTCAGTACTTC.